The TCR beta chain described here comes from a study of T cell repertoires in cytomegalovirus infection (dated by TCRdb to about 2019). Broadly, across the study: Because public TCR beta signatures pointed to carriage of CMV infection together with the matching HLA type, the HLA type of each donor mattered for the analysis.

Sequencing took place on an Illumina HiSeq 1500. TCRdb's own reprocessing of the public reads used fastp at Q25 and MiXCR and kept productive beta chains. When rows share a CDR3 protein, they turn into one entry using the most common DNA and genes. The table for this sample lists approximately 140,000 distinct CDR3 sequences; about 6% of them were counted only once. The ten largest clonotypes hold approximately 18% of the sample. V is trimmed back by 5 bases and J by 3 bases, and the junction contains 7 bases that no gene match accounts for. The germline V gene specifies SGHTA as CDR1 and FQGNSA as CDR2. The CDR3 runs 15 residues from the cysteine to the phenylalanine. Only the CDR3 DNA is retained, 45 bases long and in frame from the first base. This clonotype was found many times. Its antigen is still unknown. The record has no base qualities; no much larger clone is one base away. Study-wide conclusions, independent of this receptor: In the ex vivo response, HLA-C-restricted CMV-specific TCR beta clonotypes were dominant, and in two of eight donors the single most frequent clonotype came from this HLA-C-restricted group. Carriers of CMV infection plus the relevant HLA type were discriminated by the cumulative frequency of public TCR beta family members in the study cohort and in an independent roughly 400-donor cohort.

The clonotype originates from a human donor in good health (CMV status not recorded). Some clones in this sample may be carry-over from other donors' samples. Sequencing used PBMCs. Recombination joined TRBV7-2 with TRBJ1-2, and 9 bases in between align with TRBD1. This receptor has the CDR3 CASSPTGGEYYGYTF. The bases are TGTGCCAGCAGCCCGACAGGGGGAGAGTACTATGGCTACACCTTC.